The 7 T cell receptor beta chains below come from one sample, sequenced in a study of shared clonotypes between healthy human individuals. Clones were read by immunoSEQ multiplex PCR, and TCRdb kept only the in-frame ones, dropping some. The sample lists fewer than 1.4 million clones, about four fifths occurring once. The sample comprised memory CD4+ T cells from PBMCs. Subset reported: CD45RA-negative fraction. These TCRs come from a man aged 18 to 35 in good health. Some clones in this sample may be carry-over from other donors' samples.

The chain carries TRBV2 and TRBJ2-7, with D tentatively TRBD2 (5 bases). There are 14 residues in the CDR3. V lost 6 bases and J 1 base, leaving 13 bases between the germline ends. Germline CDR1 and CDR2: SNHLY and FYNNEI. The CDR3 coding sequence is TGTGCCAGCAGGGACTCCCGAGGGTCCTACGAGCAGTACTTC. It encodes CASRDSRGSYEQYF.

The gene calls are TRBV9 and TRBJ2-4; no definite D call. The germline CDR1 and CDR2 sequences are SGDLS and YYNGEE. This CDR3 comprises 15 residues. V lost 1 base and J 7 bases, leaving 15 bases between the germline ends. CDR3 nucleotides: TGTGCCAGCAGCGTAACCCCCTTTAATGTTAACATTCAGTACTTC. It is translated as CASSVTPFNVNIQYF.

Only a few counts were recorded for this clone. The chain has TRBV9 and TRBJ2-5; D assignment may be TRBD1 or TRBD2 (5 bases each). This CDR3 has 15 amino acids. CDR1 is SGDLS, CDR2 YYNGEE, per germline. V lost 4 bases and J 7 bases, leaving 20 bases between the germline ends. This chain's CDR3 is CASSPGPGFGATQYF. In DNA, the CDR3 is TGTGCCAGCAGCCCCGGACCGGGTTTCGGGGCGACCCAGTACTTC. Filled out from reference TRBV9 and TRBJ2-5, the complete variable domain reads DSGVTQTPKHLITATGQRVTLRCSPRSGDLSVYWYQQSLDQGLQFLIQYYNGEERAKGNILERFSAQQFPDLHSELNLSSLELGDSALYFCASSPGPGFGATQYFGPGTRLLVL.

This clone was seen a handful of times. The rearrangement uses TRBV4-1 and TRBJ1-2; the match to TRBD1 covers 7 bases. V dropped 4 bases and J dropped 3; count of bases not matched to a gene: 8. Germline-derived CDR1 and CDR2 are MGHRA and YSYEKL. The CDR3 spans 15 residues. The CDR3 reads CASSPGTALDYGYTF. CDR3 nucleotides: TGCGCCAGCAGCCCGGGGACAGCCCTGGACTATGGCTACACCTTC.

The sample holds one count of this clone. This chain joins TRBV7-8 and TRBJ1-2; 7 bases are a match to TRBD1. CDR1 SGHVS and CDR2 FQNEAQ come from the germline V gene. The CDR3 covers 13 residues. V shed 2 bases and J 8 bases; nucleotides not matched to a gene: 5. CDR3 region: CASSLRQGGGYTF. The CDR3 DNA reads TGTGCCAGCAGCTTAAGACAGGGAGGCGGCTACACCTTC.

In this sample, this clone turned up a few times. V and J are TRBV6-1 and TRBJ2-7, with D maybe TRBD2 (5 bases). Trimming took off 2 bases at V and 3 bases at J, with 17 bases between the two ends. The CDR3 has 16 amino acids. The germline gives CDR1 MNHNS, CDR2 SASEGT. This CDR3 reads CASSESQRRVLYEQYF. The CDR3 DNA reads TGTGCCAGCAGTGAAAGCCAGCGGCGGGTCCTCTACGAGCAGTACTTC.

The table lists this clone with a few counts. CDR3 DNA: TGTGCCAGCAGCCAAGATCTGGGCAGCGACACTGAAGCTTTCTTT. This encodes CASSQDLGSDTEAFF. The chain combines TRBV4-2 with TRBJ1-1; no definite D call. The CDR3 covers 15 residues. Germline values: CDR1 LGHNA, CDR2 YNFKEQ. Trimming pared 0 bases from V and 3 bases from J, leaving 11 bases between.